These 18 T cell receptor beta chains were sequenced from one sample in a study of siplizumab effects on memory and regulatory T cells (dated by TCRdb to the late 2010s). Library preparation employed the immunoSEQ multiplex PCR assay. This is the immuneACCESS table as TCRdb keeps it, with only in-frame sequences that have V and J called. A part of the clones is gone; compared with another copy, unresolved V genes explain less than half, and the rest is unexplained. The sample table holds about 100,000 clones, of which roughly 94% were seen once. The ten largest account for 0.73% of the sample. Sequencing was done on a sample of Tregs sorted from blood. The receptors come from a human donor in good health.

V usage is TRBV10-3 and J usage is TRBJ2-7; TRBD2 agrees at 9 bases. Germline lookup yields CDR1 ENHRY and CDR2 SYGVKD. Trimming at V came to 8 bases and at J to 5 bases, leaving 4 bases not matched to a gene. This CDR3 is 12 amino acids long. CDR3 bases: TGTGCCATCCAGGGACTAGCTCACGAGCAGTACTTC. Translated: CAIQGLAHEQYF.

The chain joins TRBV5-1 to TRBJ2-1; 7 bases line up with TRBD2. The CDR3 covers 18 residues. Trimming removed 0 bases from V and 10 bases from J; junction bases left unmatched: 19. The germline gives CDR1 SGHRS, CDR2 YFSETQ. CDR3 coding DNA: TGCGCCAGCAGCTTGGTTCTCGCGTGGAATGAGCTCGGGAGGGAGCAGTTCTTC. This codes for CASSLVLAWNELGREQFF.

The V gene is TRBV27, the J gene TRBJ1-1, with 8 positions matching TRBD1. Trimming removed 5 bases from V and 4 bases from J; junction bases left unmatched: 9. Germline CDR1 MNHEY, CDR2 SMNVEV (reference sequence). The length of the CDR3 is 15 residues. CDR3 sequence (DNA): TGTGCCAGCAGTAGGGACAGGTGGAGTTTCACTGAAGCTTTCTTT. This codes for CASSRDRWSFTEAFF.

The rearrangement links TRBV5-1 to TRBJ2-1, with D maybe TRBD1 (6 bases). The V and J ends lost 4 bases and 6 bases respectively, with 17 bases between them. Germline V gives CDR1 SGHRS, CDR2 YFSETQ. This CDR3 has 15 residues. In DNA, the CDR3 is TGCGCCAGCAGCACGGGCCGGGACATATTCAATGAGCAGTTCTTC. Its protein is CASSTGRDIFNEQFF.

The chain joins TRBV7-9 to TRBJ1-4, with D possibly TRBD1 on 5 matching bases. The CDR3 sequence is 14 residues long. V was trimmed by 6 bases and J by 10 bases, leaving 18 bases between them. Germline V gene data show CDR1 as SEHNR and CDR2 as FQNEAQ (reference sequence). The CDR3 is CASRGATGVGKLFF. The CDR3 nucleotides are TGTGCCAGCAGAGGGGCCACAGGAGTTGGAAAACTGTTTTTT.

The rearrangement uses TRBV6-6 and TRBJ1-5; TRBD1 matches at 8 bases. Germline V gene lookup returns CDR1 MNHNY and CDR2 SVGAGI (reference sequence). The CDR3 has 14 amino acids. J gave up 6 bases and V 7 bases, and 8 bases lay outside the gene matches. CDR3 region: CASNQGAGSQPQHF. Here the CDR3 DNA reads TGTGCCAGCAACCAGGGGGCGGGGAGTCAGCCCCAGCATTTT.

As DNA, the CDR3 is TGTGCCACCAGCAAAGGACTAGTGGTGGTTGGCAATGAGCAGTTCTTC. It specifies CATSKGLVVVGNEQFF. The rearrangement uses TRBV15 and TRBJ2-1; 7 positions match TRBD2. J was trimmed by 6 bases and V by 4 bases; bases with no gene match: 12. The CDR3 sequence is 16 residues long. CDR1 is LNHNV and CDR2 is YYDKDF in the germline V gene (reference sequence).

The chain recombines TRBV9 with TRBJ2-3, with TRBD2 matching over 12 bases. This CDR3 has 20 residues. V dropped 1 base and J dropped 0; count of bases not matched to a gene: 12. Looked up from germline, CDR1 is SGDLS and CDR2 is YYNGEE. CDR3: CASSVSTSGRRIQSTDTQYF. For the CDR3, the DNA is TGTGCCAGCAGCGTATCGACTAGCGGGAGAAGGATACAGAGCACAGATACGCAGTATTTT.

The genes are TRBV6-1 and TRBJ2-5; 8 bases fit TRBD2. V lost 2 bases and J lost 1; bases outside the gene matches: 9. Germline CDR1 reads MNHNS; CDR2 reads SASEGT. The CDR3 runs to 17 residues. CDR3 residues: CASSEFRGAGVQETQYF. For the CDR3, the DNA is TGTGCCAGCAGTGAATTTCGGGGAGCGGGAGTCCAAGAGACCCAGTACTTC.

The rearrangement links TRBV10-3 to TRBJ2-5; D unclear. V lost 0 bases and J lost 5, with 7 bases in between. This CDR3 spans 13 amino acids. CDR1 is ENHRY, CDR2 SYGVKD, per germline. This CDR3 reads CAISESNPETQYF. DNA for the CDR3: TGTGCCATCAGTGAGTCGAACCCGGAGACCCAGTACTTC.

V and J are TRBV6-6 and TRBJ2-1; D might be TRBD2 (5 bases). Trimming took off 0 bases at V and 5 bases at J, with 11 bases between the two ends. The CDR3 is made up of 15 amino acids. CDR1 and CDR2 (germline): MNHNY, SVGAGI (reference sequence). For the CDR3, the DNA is TGTGCCAGCAGTTACTCCGGTAGCGCTCACAATGAGCAGTTCTTC. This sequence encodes CASSYSGSAHNEQFF.

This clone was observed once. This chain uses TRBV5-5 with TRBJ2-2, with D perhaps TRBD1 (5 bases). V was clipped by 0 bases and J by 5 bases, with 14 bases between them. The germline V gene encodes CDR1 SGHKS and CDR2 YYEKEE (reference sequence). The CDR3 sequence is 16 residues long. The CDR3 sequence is CASSLVATAKTGELFF. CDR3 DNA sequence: TGTGCCAGCAGCTTGGTTGCGACAGCTAAAACCGGGGAGCTGTTTTTT.

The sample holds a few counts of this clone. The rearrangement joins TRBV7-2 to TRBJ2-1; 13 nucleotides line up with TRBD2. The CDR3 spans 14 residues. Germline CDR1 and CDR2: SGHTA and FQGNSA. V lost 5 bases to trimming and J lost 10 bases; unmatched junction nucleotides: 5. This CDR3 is CASSQTSGRAEQFF. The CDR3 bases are TGTGCCAGCAGCCAAACTAGCGGGAGGGCCGAGCAGTTCTTC.

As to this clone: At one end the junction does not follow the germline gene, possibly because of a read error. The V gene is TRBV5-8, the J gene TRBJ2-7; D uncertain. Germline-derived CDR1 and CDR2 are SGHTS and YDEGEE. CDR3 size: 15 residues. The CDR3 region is CASSLLGRILYERYF. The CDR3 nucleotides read TGTGCCAGCAGCTTGTTAGGACGGATCCTCTACGAGCGGTACTTC.

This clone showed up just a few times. This CDR3 is CASSLFWSTAYEQYF. The CDR3 nucleotides are TGTGCCAGCAGTTTATTTTGGTCGACAGCTTACGAGCAGTACTTC. V and J are TRBV27 and TRBJ2-7; maybe TRBD1 (5 bases). Germline values: CDR1 MNHEY, CDR2 SMNVEV (reference sequence). Trimming shortened V by 1 base and J by 4 bases, and 14 bases separated the two germline ends. This CDR3 contains 15 residues.

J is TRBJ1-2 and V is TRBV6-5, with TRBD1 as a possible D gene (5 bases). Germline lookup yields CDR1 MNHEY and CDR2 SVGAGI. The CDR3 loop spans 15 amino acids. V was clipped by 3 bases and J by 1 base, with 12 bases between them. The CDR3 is CASSYLGGINYGYTF. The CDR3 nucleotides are TGTGCCAGCAGTTATTTGGGGGGGATTAACTATGGCTACACCTTC.

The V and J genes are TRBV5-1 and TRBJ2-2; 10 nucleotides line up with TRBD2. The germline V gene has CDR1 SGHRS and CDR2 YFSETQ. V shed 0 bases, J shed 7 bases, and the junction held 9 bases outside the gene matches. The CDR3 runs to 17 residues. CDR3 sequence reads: CASSLDLAGVGIGELFF. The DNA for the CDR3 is TGCGCCAGCAGCTTGGATCTAGCGGGAGTAGGTATCGGGGAGCTGTTTTTT.

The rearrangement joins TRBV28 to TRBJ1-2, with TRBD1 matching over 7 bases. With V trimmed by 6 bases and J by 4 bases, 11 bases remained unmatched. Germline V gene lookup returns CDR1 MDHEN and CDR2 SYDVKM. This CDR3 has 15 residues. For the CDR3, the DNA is TGTGCCAGCAGATATACAGGGGCTCGTGGCTATGGCTACACCTTC. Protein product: CASRYTGARGYGYTF.